This passage covers 23 T cell receptor beta chains from one sample sequenced in a study of blood T cell repertoires in COVID-19. This table comes from immunoSEQ multiplex PCR, and its TCRdb copy is limited to in-frame clones, with some not included. This sample has around 290,000 clones, with about nine tenths found just once. Sequenced input: peripheral blood. Receptor source: a young woman with COVID-19, enrolled during active disease.

V usage is TRBV7-9 and J usage is TRBJ1-5, with D unresolved. Trimming stripped 3 bases from V and 6 bases from J, with 15 bases between. The CDR3 is made up of 15 amino acids. The germline gives CDR1 SEHNR, CDR2 FQNEAQ (reference sequence). The CDR3 is CASSLMGSAGQPQHF. CDR3 DNA sequence: TGTGCCAGCAGCTTGATGGGGAGTGCGGGTCAGCCCCAGCATTTT.

The J gene is TRBJ2-7, the V gene TRBV5-1, with 7 bases lining up with TRBD2. The CDR3 loop spans 13 amino acids. V lost 6 bases, J lost 2 bases, and 5 bases stayed unmatched. From germline, CDR1 is SGHRS and CDR2 YFSETQ. CDR3 amino acids: CASKWGGAYEQYF. Written as DNA, the CDR3 is TGCGCCAGCAAATGGGGGGGAGCCTACGAGCAGTACTTC.

The chain is built from TRBV6-5 and TRBJ1-5; 8 bases line up with TRBD1. Germline V gene data show CDR1 as MNHEY and CDR2 as SVGAGI. Unmatched junction bases numbered 14, after V lost 10 bases and J lost 6 bases. The CDR3 extends over 15 amino acids. The CDR3, as DNA: TGTGCCACCCGTAGTAGGGCAGGGGGCTCTCAGCCCCAGCATTTT. Amino acids: CATRSRAGGSQPQHF.

The CDR3 loop reads CAWSELAPNYEQYF. The DNA of the CDR3 is TGTGCCTGGAGTGAACTAGCGCCTAACTACGAGCAGTACTTC. The chain is built from TRBV30 and TRBJ2-7, with 7 bases aligning to TRBD2. Losses at the gene ends were 1 base for V and 3 bases for J; bases not matched to a gene: 6. Germline CDR1 is GTSNPN and CDR2 is SVGIG (reference sequence). The CDR3 length is 14 residues.

This chain connects TRBV2 to TRBJ1-2; no clear D gene. V shed 5 bases and J shed 8 bases, with 15 bases lying between them. The CDR3 covers 13 residues. CDR1 and CDR2 from the germline V gene are SNHLY and FYNNEI. The CDR3 is CASSRALAGGYTF. The CDR3 DNA is TGTGCCAGCAGTCGGGCCCTAGCGGGGGGCTACACCTTC.

This chain connects TRBV2 to TRBJ2-1; 11 bases are shared with TRBD2. V was clipped by 4 bases and J by 5 bases; unmatched bases: 1. This CDR3 is 14 amino acids long. CDR1 is SNHLY, CDR2 FYNNEI, per germline. Here the CDR3 DNA reads TGTGCCAGCAGTGCGGGACTAGCGGACAATGAGCAGTTCTTC. Translated: CASSAGLADNEQFF.

This clone was observed a handful of times. The chain carries TRBV5-6 and TRBJ2-3; D is ambiguous. From germline, CDR1 is SGHDT and CDR2 YYEEEE. This CDR3 is built from 17 residues. Deletions cut 1 base from V and 0 bases from J, with 15 bases between. The CDR3: CASSLSASLSSTDTQYF. The DNA for the CDR3 is TGTGCCAGCAGCTTGAGCGCTAGTTTATCTAGCACAGATACGCAGTATTTT.

The chain joins TRBV5-1 to TRBJ2-7; 10 bases are shared with TRBD2. Germline assignment: CDR1 SGHRS and CDR2 YFSETQ. The J segment lost 2 bases and the V segment lost 4 bases, leaving 6 bases of the junction unmatched. CDR3 length: 15 amino acids. This chain's CDR3 is CASSGATSGAYEQYF. The CDR3 DNA reads as TGCGCCAGCAGCGGCGCCACTAGCGGGGCCTACGAGCAGTACTTC.

The chain is built from TRBV5-1 and TRBJ2-3; 11 bases line up with TRBD2. Germline CDR1 is SGHRS and CDR2 is YFSETQ. The CDR3 is 15 residues long. With V trimmed by 5 bases and J by 3 bases, 5 bases remained unmatched. This CDR3 is CASRLAGGGTDTQYF. The CDR3, as DNA: TGCGCCAGCAGGCTAGCGGGAGGAGGAACAGATACGCAGTATTTT.

The rearrangement uses TRBV9 and TRBJ2-1; the match to TRBD2 covers 8 bases. CDR1 and CDR2 (germline): SGDLS, YYNGEE. This CDR3 has 14 residues. Trimming cost V 5 bases and J 7 bases; bases outside gene matches: 8. For the CDR3, the DNA is TGTGCCAGCAGACCGGGACTAGATGAGAATGAGCAGTTCTTC. Translation: CASRPGLDENEQFF.

The chain recombines TRBV28 with TRBJ2-7; 7 bases map to TRBD1. The V and J ends lost 6 bases and 10 bases, in that order; junction bases with no gene match: 9. Per germline, CDR1 MDHEN and CDR2 SYDVKM. The CDR3 is 12 amino acids. CDR3 nucleotides: TGTGCCAGCAGACTTAGGGGACAGCCACAGTACTTC. Its translation is CASRLRGQPQYF.

CDR3 bases: TGTGCCAGCAGCGAGGACGGCTCGCGGGGATTATACGAGCAGTACTTC. Translation: CASSEDGSRGLYEQYF. The chain recombines TRBV9 with TRBJ2-7; weak D call: TRBD2 (6 bases). The length of the CDR3 is 16 residues. V was trimmed by 3 bases and J by 4 bases, leaving 20 bases between them. Germline CDR1 is SGDLS and CDR2 is YYNGEE.

V usage is TRBV3-1 (or the pseudogene TRBV3-2) and J usage is TRBJ2-7, with D unclear. Trimming removed 0 bases from V and 7 bases from J, with 10 bases in between. The CDR3 is made up of 13 amino acids. Germline-derived CDR1 and CDR2 are LGHDT and YNNKEL (reference sequence). The CDR3 DNA follows: TGTGCCAGCAGCCAAGAAGGTCCGCGGGAGCAGTACTTC. It encodes CASSQEGPREQYF.

The chain uses TRBV6-5 and TRBJ1-1; perhaps TRBD1 as D (5 bases). V shed 5 bases and J shed 1 base, with 11 bases lying between them. The CDR3 length is 14 residues. CDR1 MNHEY and CDR2 SVGAGI come from the germline V gene. The CDR3 spells CASSLRGANTEAFF. In DNA form, the CDR3 reads TGTGCCAGCAGTCTAAGGGGTGCGAACACTGAAGCTTTCTTT.

The chain couples TRBV18 to TRBJ2-7; D ambiguous. From germline, CDR1 is KGHSH and CDR2 LQKENI. The CDR3 is made up of 16 amino acids. Trimming removed 0 bases from V and 0 bases from J, with 12 bases in between. CDR3 residues: CASSPPATAYSYEQYF. The CDR3 DNA reads TGTGCCAGCTCACCACCGGCCACAGCCTACTCCTACGAGCAGTACTTC.

The CDR3 is CASDKNTEAFF. In DNA, the CDR3 is TGTGCCAGTGACAAGAACACTGAAGCTTTCTTT. The rearrangement joins TRBV19 to TRBJ1-1; no reliable D call. The V gene's germline CDR1 is LNHDA and CDR2 SQIVND (reference sequence). CDR3 length: 11 amino acids. V lost 8 bases and J 1 base, leaving 5 bases between the germline ends.

The chain couples TRBV5-1 to TRBJ2-7; TRBD2 matches at 11 bases. The V gene's germline CDR1 is SGHRS and CDR2 YFSETQ. CDR3 length: 14 residues. Germline trimming cut 2 bases from V and 3 bases from J; bases unmatched to any gene: 1. CDR3 loop: CASSFSGGGYEQYF. The CDR3 DNA reads TGCGCCAGCAGCTTTAGCGGGGGGGGCTACGAGCAGTACTTC.

The J gene is TRBJ1-4, the V gene TRBV10-1; TRBD1 matches 8 bases. This CDR3 spans 17 amino acids. Trimming removed 6 bases from V and 5 bases from J; junction bases left unmatched: 14. Germline loops: CDR1 WNHNN, CDR2 SYGVQD (reference sequence). CDR3 DNA sequence: TGCGCCAGCAGCGAGGGGACAGGCGAGTCCGAAAATGAAAAACTGTTTTTT. It translates to CASSEGTGESENEKLFF.

V and J are TRBV27 and TRBJ2-1; 9 bases line up with TRBD2. This CDR3 has 14 amino acids. The V and J ends lost 5 bases and 5 bases, in that order; junction bases with no gene match: 4. Germline V gene lookup returns CDR1 MNHEY and CDR2 SMNVEV (reference sequence). The CDR3 loop reads CASSLAGLHNEQFF. In nucleotides, the CDR3 is TGTGCCAGCAGTCTAGCGGGACTCCACAATGAGCAGTTCTTC.

The V gene is TRBV2, the J gene TRBJ1-2; D unclear. Germline V gene sequence: CDR1 SNHLY, CDR2 FYNNEI. The CDR3 loop spans 12 amino acids. V lost 5 bases and J lost 2, with 6 bases in between. The CDR3 coding sequence is TGTGCCAGCAGTCACAGAAACTATGGCTACACCTTC. It encodes CASSHRNYGYTF.

The V gene is TRBV10-2, the J gene TRBJ2-5, with TRBD2 matching 7 bases. The CDR3 extends over 14 amino acids. Germline loops: CDR1 WSHSY, CDR2 SAAADI. Trimming took 6 bases from V and 1 from J; bases not matched to a gene: 5. As DNA, the CDR3 is TGCGCCAGCAGCCCAGGGACTACCCAAGAGACCCAGTACTTC. Protein sequence: CASSPGTTQETQYF.

The chain is built from TRBV7-9 and TRBJ2-5; 10 bases are shared with TRBD2. Germline CDR1 SEHNR, CDR2 FQNEAQ (reference sequence). The CDR3 loop spans 15 amino acids. V shed 3 bases, J shed 3 bases, and the junction held 4 bases outside the gene matches. This CDR3 reads CASSFTSGTKETQYF. The CDR3 region has the DNA TGTGCCAGCAGCTTCACTAGCGGGACCAAAGAGACCCAGTACTTC.

The chain links TRBV19 to TRBJ2-2; D is uncertain. The V gene lost 5 bases and the J gene lost 8 bases, with 6 bases spanning the gap. Germline V CDR1 and CDR2: LNHDA, SQIVND (reference sequence). This CDR3 has 11 residues. CDR3 sequence reads: CASSVLGELFF. Written as DNA, the CDR3 is TGTGCCAGTAGTGTATTAGGGGAGCTGTTTTTT.